The text below deals with one T cell receptor beta chain. Profiling relied on immunoSEQ multiplex PCR, and the TCRdb table lists in-frame clones only, not all of them. The sample contains tens of thousands of clones, less than 90% of which appear only once. This sample was taken from a study of blood T cell repertoires in COVID-19. The wider study: Sites across the United States, Italy and Spain contributed samples from acute and convalescent COVID-19. Sources were T cells, B-cell-depleted T cells, or PBMCs; the material itself was cDNA or gDNA.

The CDR3 runs 14 residues. The V and J ends lost 5 bases and 4 bases, in that order; junction bases with no gene match: 6. Per the germline V gene, CDR1 is LNHDA and CDR2 is SQIVND (reference sequence). This rearrangement joins TRBV19 to TRBJ2-5; the match to TRBD1 covers 8 bases. Specimen: peripheral blood. The source is a human donor with active COVID-19. The donor label of this sample is uncertain. The CDR3 nucleotides are TGTGCCAGTAGTCTCCAGGGGGCTGGAGAGACCCAGTACTTC. Residues: CASSLQGAGETQYF.